The next 32 T cell receptor beta chains were all read from a single sample in a study of T cells in Graves' hyperthyroidism and ophthalmopathy. Template material for amplifying TCR beta CDR3 regions consisted of RNA transcripts. During a first-round RT-PCR of the TCR CDR3, the HTBI primer set was used. In TCRdb, the multiplex PCR reads were re-called with MiXCR into one record per CDR3 protein. The table has nearly 250,000 distinct CDR3 sequences, over 15% seen once. Specimen: blood. Receptors were obtained from a woman in her late teens or twenties with Graves' ophthalmopathy.

This clonotype appeared many times. The DNA for the CDR3 is TGTGCCAGCAGCCCCCGGATAGCGGGAGCGTACGAGCAGTACTTC. Encoded protein: CASSPRIAGAYEQYF. V and J are TRBV9 and TRBJ2-7; 9 bases line up with TRBD2. This CDR3 has 15 residues. Germline CDR1 reads SGDLS; CDR2 reads YYNGEE. Germline trimming cut 4 bases from V and 4 bases from J; bases unmatched to any gene: 9.

This clonotype was seen repeatedly, ten times or more. The CDR3, as DNA: TGTGCCAGCAGCTTAGTGACGGGCAGCCTCTACGAGCAGTACTTC. It translates to CASSLVTGSLYEQYF. This sequence joins TRBV11-2 and TRBJ2-7; D not resolved. Looked up from germline, CDR1 is SGHAT and CDR2 is FQNNGV. The CDR3 contains 15 residues. Trimming removed 1 base from V and 3 bases from J, with 13 bases in between.

The rearrangement joins TRBV20-1 to TRBJ1-6; D is uncertain. This CDR3 has 12 amino acids. V was shortened by 8 bases and J by 5 bases, with 10 bases between the two germline ends. CDR1 and CDR2 from the germline V gene are DFQATT and SNEGSKA (reference sequence). CDR3 sequence (DNA): TGCAGTCCCAGCGGAAATAATTCACCCCTCCACTTT. Translating gives CSPSGNNSPLHF.

This chain joins TRBV11-2 and TRBJ2-1, with 10 positions matching TRBD1. J was trimmed by 9 bases and V by 0 bases; bases with no gene match: 14. Germline V gene lookup returns CDR1 SGHAT and CDR2 FQNNGV. The CDR3 is 18 amino acids. The CDR3 DNA reads as TGTGCCAGCAGCTTAGAGTGGAGGTGGGACAGGGGTTCCTGTGAGCAGTTCTTC. Translation gives CASSLEWRWDRGSCEQFF.

This clonotype was found many times. The chain employs TRBV6-2 or TRBV6-3 and TRBJ1-5; TRBD1 matches at 10 bases. Germline V gene data show CDR1 as MNHEY and CDR2 as SVGEGT. Losses at the gene ends were 8 bases for V and 2 bases for J; bases not matched to a gene: 6. The CDR3 runs 15 residues. Here the CDR3 reads CASGGTGVGNQPQHF. Written as DNA, the CDR3 is TGTGCCAGCGGCGGGACAGGGGTGGGCAATCAGCCCCAGCATTTT.

This clonotype appeared many times. The genes are TRBV7-9 and TRBJ2-1, with D perhaps matching TRBD1 (6 bases). V shed 6 bases and J shed 0 bases, with 12 bases lying between them. Germline V gene data show CDR1 as SEHNR and CDR2 as FQNEAQ (reference sequence). This CDR3 spans 15 amino acids. The chain's CDR3 is CASSPDRSSYNEQFF. CDR3 bases: TGTGCCAGCAGTCCAGACAGGAGCTCCTACAATGAGCAGTTCTTC.

At least ten counts were recorded for this clonotype. V is TRBV10-3 and J is TRBJ1-2; 7 nucleotides line up with TRBD1. The ends lost 7 bases at V and 3 bases at J; junction bases unmatched: 14. Germline CDR1 reads ENHRY; CDR2 reads SYGVKD. The CDR3 is made up of 16 amino acids. Here the CDR3 DNA reads TGTGCCATCACCCCCACCCGGACAGGACCACACTATGGCTACACCTTC. Translated, it gives CAITPTRTGPHYGYTF.

The CDR3 sequence is CASSLRGGATETQYF. The CDR3 nucleotides are TGTGCCAGCAGCTTACGCGGGGGGGCCACAGAGACCCAGTACTTC. The V and J genes are TRBV13 and TRBJ2-5, with TRBD2 matching 9 bases. CDR1 is PRHDT and CDR2 is FYEKMQ in the germline V gene (reference sequence). This CDR3 is 15 amino acids long. The V gene end was trimmed by 2 bases and the J gene end by 4 bases; junction bases not matched to a gene: 5.

This clonotype was detected ten times or more. This chain links TRBV12-3 or TRBV12-4 with TRBJ1-2, with D unclear. V was cut by 3 bases and J by 4 bases, with 12 bases left in between. This CDR3 spans 14 amino acids. The CDR3 DNA is TGTGCCAGCAGTTTTCGGGAAGGCAGCTATGGCTACACCTTC. It specifies CASSFREGSYGYTF.

This clonotype was observed at least ten times. V is TRBV20-1 and J is TRBJ2-1; TRBD2 aligns across 8 bases. The CDR3 contains 14 residues. CDR1 and CDR2 from the germline V gene are DFQATT and SNEGSKA (reference sequence). After removal of 5 bases from V and 9 bases from J, the junction contained 12 bases not matched to a gene. Here the CDR3 reads CSADEYGRGPEQFF. For the CDR3, the DNA is TGCAGTGCTGATGAATACGGGAGGGGTCCTGAGCAGTTCTTC.

At least ten counts were recorded for this clonotype. The rearrangement links TRBV6-1 to TRBJ1-1; 8 nucleotides line up with TRBD1. Germline V lookup: CDR1 MNHNS, CDR2 SASEGT. Unmatched junction bases numbered 16, after V lost 2 bases and J lost 5 bases. This CDR3 comprises 18 residues. The CDR3 region has the DNA TGTGCCAGCAGTGAACTCCTTTACGCCTGGACAGGGCCAACTGAAGCTTTCTTT. Protein sequence: CASSELLYAWTGPTEAFF.

Comments on this clonotype: This is likely a read error, given that the CDR3 carries no conserved phenylalanine or tryptophan at its end. The gene calls are TRBV18 and TRBJ2-5, with TRBD1 as a possible D gene (5 bases). The germline CDR1 and CDR2 sequences are KGHSH and LQKENI. V shed 6 bases and J shed 3 bases, with 17 bases lying between them. The CDR3 covers 15 residues. DNA of the CDR3: TGTGCCAGCTCGCCCGGATACGACAGAAAAGAGACCCAGTACCTC. Protein sequence: CASSPGYDRKETQYL.

This clonotype was recorded many times. This chain joins TRBV5-1 and TRBJ1-1, with TRBD1 identical over 10 bases. Germline assignment: CDR1 SGHRS and CDR2 YFSETQ. The CDR3 covers 19 residues. V dropped 2 bases and J dropped 5; count of bases not matched to a gene: 18. CDR3 DNA: TGCGCCAGCAGCTTTTTGTTACGGGCTCTGGGACAGGGGTCAACTGAAGCTTTCTTT. Translation gives CASSFLLRALGQGSTEAFF.

The sample holds many counts of this clonotype. The chain has TRBV7-9 and TRBJ1-1; D unresolved. The CDR3 runs 15 residues. Trimming cost V 4 bases and J 0 bases, with 12 bases left between them. Germline V gene sequence: CDR1 SEHNR, CDR2 FQNEAQ (reference sequence). The CDR3 DNA reads as TGTGCCAGCAGCTCGGGAGAAGACATGAACACTGAAGCTTTCTTT. Translated, it gives CASSSGEDMNTEAFF.

This clonotype was seen ten or more times. This chain joins TRBV3-1 and TRBJ1-2; no definite D call. The CDR3 totals 15 residues. Germline V lookup: CDR1 LGHDT, CDR2 YNNKEL (reference sequence). Trimming took off 1 base at V and 3 bases at J, with 12 bases between the two ends. CDR3 sequence reads: CASSQVGDTYYGYTF. The CDR3 nucleotides read TGTGCCAGCAGCCAAGTCGGCGACACCTACTATGGCTACACCTTC.

In this sample, this clonotype turned up many times. The chain combines TRBV7-6 with TRBJ2-3; D is unresolved. The CDR3 sequence is 12 residues long. V was trimmed by 5 bases and J by 2 bases, leaving 5 bases between them. Germline V gene data show CDR1 as SGHVS and CDR2 as FNYEAQ. The CDR3 nucleotides read TGTGCCAGCAGCAAATCCACAGATACGCAGTATTTT. It encodes CASSKSTDTQYF.

Remarks on this clonotype: A junction boundary mismatches the germline segment, possibly from a read error. The chain couples TRBV5-6 to TRBJ2-7; 8 bases are a match to TRBD1. The CDR3 length is 15 residues. Germline lookup yields CDR1 SGHDT and CDR2 YYEEEE. This chain's CDR3 is CTSSSTGTGTYEQYF. Here the CDR3 DNA reads TGTACCAGCAGCTCGACCGGGACAGGCACCTACGAGCAGTACTTC.

This clonotype was detected many times. V usage is TRBV27 and J usage is TRBJ1-4; 7 bases map to TRBD1. Germline V CDR1 and CDR2: MNHEY, SMNVEV (reference sequence). The CDR3 totals 17 residues. V shed 3 bases and J 7 bases; nucleotides not matched to a gene: 14. CDR3 nucleotides: TGTGCCAGCAGTTTGTGGGGCCCAACAGGGGTGGGTGAAAAACTGTTTTTT. Translated: CASSLWGPTGVGEKLFF.

This clonotype turned up a few times. The V call is TRBV14, the J call TRBJ2-1; tentatively, D is TRBD1 or TRBD2 (6 bases each). V lost 3 bases, J lost 7 bases, and 13 bases lay in between. The CDR3 runs to 14 residues. Looked up from germline, CDR1 is SGHDN and CDR2 is FVKESK. The CDR3 DNA follows: TGTGCCAGCAGCCAGTACGAGGGGGGTAATGAGCAGTTCTTC. It yields the protein CASSQYEGGNEQFF.

This clonotype has ten or more counts. The V gene is TRBV3-1, the J gene TRBJ2-5; 13 bases align to TRBD2. CDR1 is LGHDT and CDR2 is YNNKEL in the germline V gene (reference sequence). The CDR3 length is 16 residues. Unmatched junction bases numbered 8, after V lost 5 bases and J lost 5 bases. The CDR3 bases are TGTGCCAGCAGCACGGGACTAGCGGGGCCGGGGGAGACCCAGTACTTC. Protein sequence: CASSTGLAGPGETQYF.

At least ten counts were recorded for this clonotype. The J gene is TRBJ2-3, the V gene TRBV20-1, with D possibly being TRBD2 (6 bases). V shed 3 bases and J shed 2 bases, with 15 bases lying between them. CDR3 length equals 15 residues. Germline CDR1 DFQATT, CDR2 SNEGSKA (reference sequence). The DNA for the CDR3 is TGCAGTGCTAGGGGGCGCGGGGAATACACAGATACGCAGTATTTT. As protein: CSARGRGEYTDTQYF.

This clonotype has only a few counts. This chain joins TRBV5-4 and TRBJ1-4; no reliable D call. Germline CDR1 and CDR2: SGHNT and YYREEE (reference sequence). Trimming shortened V by 0 bases and J by 1 base, and 4 bases separated the two germline ends. The CDR3 loop spans 14 amino acids. The CDR3 DNA reads as TGTGCCAGCAGCTTGGGGAAAACTAATGAAAAACTGTTTTTT. The encoded protein is CASSLGKTNEKLFF.

The chain links TRBV5-4 to TRBJ2-1; 7 bases line up with TRBD1. Germline loops: CDR1 SGHNT, CDR2 YYREEE (reference sequence). The trim removed 5 bases at V and 6 bases at J, leaving 14 bases unmatched. This CDR3 has 16 amino acids. The CDR3 spells CASRPTGARDGNEQFF. For the CDR3, the DNA is TGTGCCAGCAGGCCCACAGGGGCGCGCGATGGCAATGAGCAGTTCTTC. Full variable domain (rest looked up from reference TRBV5-4 and TRBJ2-1): ETGVTQSPTHLIKTRGQQVTLRCSSQSGHNTVSWYQQALGQGPQFIFQYYREEENGRGNFPPRFSGLQFPNYSSELNVNALELDDSALYLCASRPTGARDGNEQFFGPGTRLTVL.

The table lists this clonotype with many counts. The V gene is TRBV7-6, the J gene TRBJ2-7; D ambiguous. The CDR3 contains 13 residues. Germline V gives CDR1 SGHVS, CDR2 FNYEAQ. Trimming pared 3 bases from V and 4 bases from J, leaving 10 bases between. CDR3 bases: TGTGCCAGCAGCTTCGGAGAAGTTTACGAGCAGTACTTC. Translated, it gives CASSFGEVYEQYF.

This clonotype was observed at least ten times. The CDR3 here is CASSPAGRGNEKLFF. CDR3 DNA: TGTGCCAGCTCACCAGCGGGGAGAGGGAATGAAAAACTGTTTTTT. The J gene is TRBJ1-4, the V gene TRBV18; no clear D gene. The CDR3 is 15 residues long. Germline V gene data show CDR1 as KGHSH and CDR2 as LQKENI. V lost 2 bases to trimming and J lost 5 bases, with 12 bases between them. Together with reference TRBV18 and TRBJ1-4, the CDR3 gives the full variable domain: NAGVMQNPRHLVRRRGQEARLRCSPMKGHSHVYWYRQLPEEGLKFMVYLQKENIIDESGMPKERFSAEFPKEGPSILRIQQVVRGDSAAYFCASSPAGRGNEKLFFGSGTQLSVL.

This clonotype was seen many times. The rearrangement uses TRBV5-8 and TRBJ1-2, with D uncertain. The ends were cut back, 0 bases at V and 5 bases at J, with 11 bases in the middle. CDR1 is SGHTS and CDR2 is YDEGEE in the germline V gene. The CDR3 runs to 14 residues. CDR3 DNA: TGTGCCAGCAGCTTGGACAGTGGGAAGTATGGCTACACCTTC. Its protein product is CASSLDSGKYGYTF.

This clonotype showed up many times. The gene calls are TRBV12-3 or TRBV12-4 and TRBJ2-1; unclear D gene. Deletions cut 5 bases from V and 1 base from J, with 12 bases between. The CDR3 runs to 15 residues. CDR3 residues: CASSHDFASYNEQFF. In DNA, the CDR3 is TGTGCCAGCAGTCATGACTTTGCGTCCTACAATGAGCAGTTCTTC.

There are many counts of this clonotype. The chain carries TRBV10-3 and TRBJ1-1; TRBD1 aligns across 8 bases. Germline CDR1 is ENHRY and CDR2 is SYGVKD. The CDR3 is 14 amino acids. The J segment lost 1 base and the V segment lost 6 bases, leaving 4 bases of the junction unmatched. This CDR3 reads CAIRSQGGNTEAFF. The CDR3 DNA is TGTGCCATCAGGTCACAGGGGGGGAACACTGAAGCTTTCTTT.

This clonotype appeared many times. V gene TRBV7-9 combines with J gene TRBJ1-2; tentatively, D is TRBD1 (5 bases). The V end was cut by 3 bases, the J end by 8 bases, with 10 bases between. The germline gives CDR1 SEHNR, CDR2 FQNEAQ (reference sequence). CDR3 length: 12 amino acids. The CDR3 nucleotides are TGTGCCAGCAGCTTTGGGGCAGAGGGCTACACCTTC. Translating gives CASSFGAEGYTF.

This clonotype was observed many times. The chain recombines TRBV7-3 with TRBJ1-4, with unresolved D. This CDR3 has 13 amino acids. The germline gives CDR1 SGHTA, CDR2 FQGTGA. V was pared by 1 base and J by 7 bases, with 7 bases between. The CDR3 nucleotides are TGTGCCAGCAGCTTAATGAAGGCTGAAAAACTGTTTTTT. This sequence encodes CASSLMKAEKLFF.

About this clonotype itself: This may come from a read error, since a much larger clone is one base off. The chain is built from TRBV9 and TRBJ2-1; 7 positions match TRBD2. CDR1 and CDR2 (germline): SGDLS, YYNGEE. This CDR3 is 16 amino acids long. In DNA, the CDR3 is TGTGCCAGCAGCGTAGTTCAGCGGGATCCAGTAAATGAGCAGCTCTTC. Its translation: CASSVVQRDPVNEQLF.

This clonotype was counted many times. The CDR3 reads CASSLAPGWVTGELFF. In nucleotides, the CDR3 is TGTGCCAGCAGCCTCGCGCCGGGGTGGGTCACCGGGGAGCTGTTTTTT. V is TRBV5-8 and J is TRBJ2-2; a weak D match, TRBD2 (5 bases). V gave up 4 bases and J gave up 4 bases, with 17 bases separating them. Looked up from germline, CDR1 is SGHTS and CDR2 is YDEGEE. This CDR3 has 16 amino acids.